Listed below are T cell receptor beta chains from one sample, sequenced in a study of cytomegalovirus exposure and HLA in healthy donors. Using immunoSEQ multiplex PCR, the repertoire was profiled, and TCRdb retains in-frame clones only, with some absent. Of about 130,000 clones detected, around four fifths appear once; the ten largest clones hold approximately 2.1%. Material for sequencing was PBMCs. These receptors all stem from a woman between 35 and 50 years old in good health and CMV-seropositive. CDR3s leave out the opening cysteine and the closing phenylalanine or tryptophan.

V: TRBV5-6
J: TRBJ2-1
CDR3: ASSYWTGNVYNEQF

V: TRBV5-6
J: TRBJ1-4
CDR3: ASSYDRGSEKLF

V: TRBV7-7
J: TRBJ2-5
CDR3: ASSKRVIGPSNQETQY

V: TRBV11-3
J: TRBJ2-5
CDR3: ASSLGVQSGETQY

V: TRBV7-9
J: TRBJ2-7
CDR3: ASSSSGREVDEQY

V: TRBV7-8
J: TRBJ1-5
CDR3: ASSPRDRVDQPQH

V: TRBV5-1
J: TRBJ1-1
CDR3: ASSLEGQMNTEAF

V: TRBV5-1
J: TRBJ2-3
CDR3: ASSLVGSGSRETQY

V: TRBV10-3
J: TRBJ2-5
CDR3: ATTGPTKETQY

V: TRBV27
J: TRBJ2-3
CDR3: ASSLFLGQGASDTQY

V: TRBV29-1
J: TRBJ2-3
CDR3: SVERGGTDTQY

V: TRBV9
J: TRBJ2-2
CDR3: ASSVATASGSFPTQPLNTGELF

V: TRBV10-3
J: TRBJ1-2
CDR3: AISENFNYGYT

V: TRBV7-8
J: TRBJ1-5
CDR3: ASSSRTGPLEPQH

V: TRBV5-4
J: TRBJ2-2
CDR3: ASSLVGRPPLPNTGELF

V: TRBV7-9
J: TRBJ1-4
CDR3: ASSFTGGTNEKLF

V: TRBV18
J: TRBJ2-1
CDR3: ASSPKAGARYNEQF

V: TRBV11-1
J: TRBJ1-1
CDR3: ASSSRRVKNTEAF

V: TRBV7-2
J: TRBJ2-7
CDR3: ASSFAGVEYEQY

V: TRBV18
J: TRBJ1-1
CDR3: ASSAGENTEAF

V: TRBV5-1
J: TRBJ2-7
CDR3: ASSPGGTGGNYEQY

V: TRBV4-3
J: TRBJ1-1
CDR3: ASSQDQGARTEAF

V: TRBV19
J: TRBJ1-4
CDR3: ASSKTPLATNEKLF

V: TRBV30
J: TRBJ1-1
CDR3: AWSPLSGRTEAF

V: TRBV5-8
J: TRBJ2-7
CDR3: ASSFRLTPAEQY

V: TRBV29-1
J: TRBJ1-2
CDR3: SVEWDRDYGYT

V: TRBV28
J: TRBJ2-7
CDR3: ASSQAGYEQY

V: TRBV9
J: TRBJ2-5
CDR3: ASSAGLETQY

V: TRBV5-6
J: TRBJ2-5
CDR3: ASSFRSQETQY

V: TRBV28
J: TRBJ1-5
CDR3: ASSLWGGDQPQH

V: TRBV11-1
J: TRBJ2-3
CDR3: ASSRTGESNTQY

V: TRBV14
J: TRBJ2-3
CDR3: ASSPGGSGTDTQY

V: TRBV28
J: TRBJ2-7
CDR3: ASSSMMGAYEQY

V: TRBV4-1
J: TRBJ2-7
CDR3: ASSPASTGLYEQY

V: TRBV29-1
J: TRBJ1-1
CDR3: SVGGEGEAF

V: TRBV5-1
J: TRBJ2-2
CDR3: ASSLFLAGAAGGTGELF